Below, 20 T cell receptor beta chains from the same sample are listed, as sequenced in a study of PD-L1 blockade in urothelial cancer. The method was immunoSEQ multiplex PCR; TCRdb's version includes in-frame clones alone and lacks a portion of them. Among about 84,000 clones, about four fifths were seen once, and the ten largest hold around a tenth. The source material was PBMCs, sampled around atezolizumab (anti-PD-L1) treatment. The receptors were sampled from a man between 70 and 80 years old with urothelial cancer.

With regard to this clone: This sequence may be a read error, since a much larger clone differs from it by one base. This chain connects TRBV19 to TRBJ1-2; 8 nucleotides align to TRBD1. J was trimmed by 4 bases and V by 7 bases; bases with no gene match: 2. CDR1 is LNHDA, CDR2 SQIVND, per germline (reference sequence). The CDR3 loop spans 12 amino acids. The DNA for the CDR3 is TGTGCCAGTAATACAGGGGGCTATGGCTACACCTTC. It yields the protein CASNTGGYGYTF.

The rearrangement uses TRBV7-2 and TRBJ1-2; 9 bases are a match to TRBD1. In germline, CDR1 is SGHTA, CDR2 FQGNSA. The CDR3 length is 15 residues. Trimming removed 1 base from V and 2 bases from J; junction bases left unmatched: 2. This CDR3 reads CASSLVDRGNYGYTF. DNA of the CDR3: TGTGCCAGCAGCTTAGTGGACAGGGGAAACTATGGCTACACCTTC.

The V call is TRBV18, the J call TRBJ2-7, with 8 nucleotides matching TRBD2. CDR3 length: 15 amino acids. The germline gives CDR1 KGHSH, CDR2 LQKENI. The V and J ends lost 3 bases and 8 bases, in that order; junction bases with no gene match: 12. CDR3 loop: CASSPIAGSGTKQYF. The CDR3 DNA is TGTGCCAGCTCACCCATTGCTGGTAGCGGGACAAAGCAGTACTTC.

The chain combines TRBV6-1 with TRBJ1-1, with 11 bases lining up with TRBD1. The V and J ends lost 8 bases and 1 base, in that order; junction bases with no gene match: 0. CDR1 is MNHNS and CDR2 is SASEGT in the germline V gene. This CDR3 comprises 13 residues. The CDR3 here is CASGTGGNTEAFF. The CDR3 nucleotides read TGTGCCAGCGGGACAGGGGGGAACACTGAAGCTTTCTTT.

The CDR3, as DNA: TGTGCCAGCAGTTACTCTCGGCAGGGGGGAAACACCATATATTTT. It is translated as CASSYSRQGGNTIYF. This chain uses TRBV6-5 with TRBJ1-3; perhaps TRBD1 as D (6 bases). Trimming pared 0 bases from V and 4 bases from J, leaving 10 bases between. Germline CDR1 MNHEY, CDR2 SVGAGI. The CDR3 loop spans 15 amino acids.

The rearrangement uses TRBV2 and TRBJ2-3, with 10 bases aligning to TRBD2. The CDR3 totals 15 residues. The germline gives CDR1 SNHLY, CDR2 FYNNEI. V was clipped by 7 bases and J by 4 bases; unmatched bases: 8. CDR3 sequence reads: CASIRAGGPPDTQYF. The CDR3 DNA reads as TGTGCCAGCATCAGAGCGGGAGGGCCCCCAGATACGCAGTATTTT.

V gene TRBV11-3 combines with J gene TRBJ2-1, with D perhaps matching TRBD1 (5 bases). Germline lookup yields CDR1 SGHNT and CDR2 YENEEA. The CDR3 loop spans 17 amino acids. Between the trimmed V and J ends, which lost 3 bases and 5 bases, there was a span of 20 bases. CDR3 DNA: TGTGCCAGCAGCTTCGATCCGCCGGATTGGGGCCACAATGAGCAGTTCTTC. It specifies CASSFDPPDWGHNEQFF.

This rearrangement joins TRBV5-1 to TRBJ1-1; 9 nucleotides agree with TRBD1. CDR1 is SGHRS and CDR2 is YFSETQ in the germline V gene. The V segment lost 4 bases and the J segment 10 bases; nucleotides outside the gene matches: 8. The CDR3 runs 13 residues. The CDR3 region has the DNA TGCGCCAGCAGCCCAGGGACAGGGAGTGTAGCTTTCTTT. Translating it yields CASSPGTGSVAFF.

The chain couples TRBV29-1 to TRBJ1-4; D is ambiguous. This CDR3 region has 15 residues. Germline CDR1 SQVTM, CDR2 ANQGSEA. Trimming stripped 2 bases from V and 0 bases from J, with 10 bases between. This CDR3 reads CSVELEKTTNEKLFF. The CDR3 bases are TGCAGCGTTGAACTCGAGAAAACAACTAATGAAAAACTGTTTTTT.

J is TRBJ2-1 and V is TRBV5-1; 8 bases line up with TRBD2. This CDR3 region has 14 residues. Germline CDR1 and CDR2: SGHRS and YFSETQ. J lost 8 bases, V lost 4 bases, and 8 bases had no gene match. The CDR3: CASSPGGTLDEQFF. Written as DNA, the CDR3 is TGCGCCAGCAGCCCGGGGGGGACTCTGGATGAGCAGTTCTTC.

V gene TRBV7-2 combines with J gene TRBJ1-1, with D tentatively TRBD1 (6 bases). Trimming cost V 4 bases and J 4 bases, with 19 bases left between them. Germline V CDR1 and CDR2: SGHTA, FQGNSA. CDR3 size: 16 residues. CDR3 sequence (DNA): TGTGCCAGCAGCTCCTACAGGCCGAAAGGGGGCACTGAAGCTTTCTTT. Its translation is CASSSYRPKGGTEAFF. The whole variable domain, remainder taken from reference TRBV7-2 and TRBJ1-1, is GAGVSQSPSNKVTEKGKDVELRCDPISGHTALYWYRQSLGQGLEFLIYFQGNSAPDKSGLPSDRFSAERTGGSVSTLTIQRTQQEDSAVYLCASSSYRPKGGTEAFFGQGTRLTVV.

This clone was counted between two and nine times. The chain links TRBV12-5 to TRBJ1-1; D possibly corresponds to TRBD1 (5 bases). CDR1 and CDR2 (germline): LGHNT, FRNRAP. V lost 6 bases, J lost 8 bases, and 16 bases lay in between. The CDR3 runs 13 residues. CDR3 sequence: CASGPGIGVEAFF. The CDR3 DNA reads TGTGCTAGTGGCCCAGGGATCGGAGTGGAAGCTTTCTTT.

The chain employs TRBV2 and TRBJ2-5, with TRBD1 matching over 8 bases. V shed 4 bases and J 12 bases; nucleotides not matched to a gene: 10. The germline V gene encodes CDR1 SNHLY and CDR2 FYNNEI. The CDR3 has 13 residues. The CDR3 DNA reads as TGTGCCAGCAGTGGCCCCACACAGGGGGTTAAGTACTTC. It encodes CASSGPTQGVKYF.

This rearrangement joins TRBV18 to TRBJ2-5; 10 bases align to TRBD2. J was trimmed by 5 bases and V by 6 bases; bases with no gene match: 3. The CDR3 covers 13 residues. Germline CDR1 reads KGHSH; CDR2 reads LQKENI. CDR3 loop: CASSPSGSETQYF. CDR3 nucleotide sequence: TGTGCCAGCTCTCCTAGCGGGAGTGAGACCCAGTACTTC.

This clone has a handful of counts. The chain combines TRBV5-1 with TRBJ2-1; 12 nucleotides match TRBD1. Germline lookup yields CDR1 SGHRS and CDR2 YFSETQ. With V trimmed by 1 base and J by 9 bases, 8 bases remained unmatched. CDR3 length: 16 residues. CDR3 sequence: CASSLSWDRGLGEQFF. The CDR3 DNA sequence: TGCGCCAGCAGCTTGTCATGGGACAGGGGGCTGGGTGAGCAGTTCTTC. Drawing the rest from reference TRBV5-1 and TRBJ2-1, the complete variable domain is KAGVTQTPRYLIKTRGQQVTLSCSPISGHRSVSWYQQTPGQGLQFLFEYFSETQRNKGNFPGRFSGRQFSNSRSEMNVSTLELGDSALYLCASSLSWDRGLGEQFFGPGTRLTVL.

In DNA form, the CDR3 reads TGCGCCAGCAGCTTGGAACTAGCGGCCGGGGAGCTGTTTTTT. It encodes CASSLELAAGELFF. The chain is built from TRBV5-1 and TRBJ2-2; TRBD2 matches 8 bases. V trimming: 0 bases; J trimming: 6 bases; junction bases outside the gene matches: 1. The CDR3 extends over 14 amino acids. CDR1 and CDR2 (germline): SGHRS, YFSETQ.

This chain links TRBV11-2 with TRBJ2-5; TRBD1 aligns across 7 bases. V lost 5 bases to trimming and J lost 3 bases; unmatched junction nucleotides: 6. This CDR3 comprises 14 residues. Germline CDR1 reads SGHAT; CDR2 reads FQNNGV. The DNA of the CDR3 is TGTGCCAGCAGCGCCCCCGGGACAGAAGAGACCCAGTACTTC. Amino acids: CASSAPGTEETQYF.

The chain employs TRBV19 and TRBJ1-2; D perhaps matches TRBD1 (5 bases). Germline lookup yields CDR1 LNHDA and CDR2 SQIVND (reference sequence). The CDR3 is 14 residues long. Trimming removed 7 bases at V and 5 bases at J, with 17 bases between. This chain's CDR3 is CASTPPGRVYGYTF. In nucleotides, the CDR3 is TGTGCCAGTACCCCTCCCGGCAGGGTGTATGGCTACACCTTC.

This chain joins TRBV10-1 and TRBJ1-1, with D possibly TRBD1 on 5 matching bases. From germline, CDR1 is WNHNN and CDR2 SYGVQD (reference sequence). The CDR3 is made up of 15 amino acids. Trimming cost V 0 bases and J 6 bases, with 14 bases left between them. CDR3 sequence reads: CASSESRGGISEAFF. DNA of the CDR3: TGCGCCAGCAGTGAGTCCCGGGGGGGAATTTCTGAAGCTTTCTTT.

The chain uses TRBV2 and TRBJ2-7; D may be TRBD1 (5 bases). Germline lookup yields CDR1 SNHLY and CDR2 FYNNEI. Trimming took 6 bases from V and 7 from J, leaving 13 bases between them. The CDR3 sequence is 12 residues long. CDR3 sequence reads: CASRDRLWEQYF. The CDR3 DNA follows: TGTGCCAGCAGAGACAGACTTTGGGAGCAGTACTTC. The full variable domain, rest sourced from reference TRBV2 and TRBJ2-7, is EPEVTQTPSHQVTQMGQEVILRCVPISNHLYFYWYRQILGQKVEFLVSFYNNEISEKSEIFDDQFSVERPDGSNFTLKIRSTKLEDSAMYFCASRDRLWEQYFGPGTRLTVT.